What follows describes a single TCR beta chain. CD8 cells regarded as naive lacked CD45RO, were positively chosen for CCR7, and omitted terminally differentiated effector memory CD45RA+ cells. There were only Caucasian adults among the donors, and all lived in Nashville, Tennessee. The data were obtained in a study of shared clonotypes between healthy human individuals. The V end lost 5 bases, the J end lost 6 bases, and 13 bases lay between the germline ends. There are 13 residues in the CDR3. In germline, CDR1 is SEHNR, CDR2 FQNEAQ (reference sequence). Each cell subset's genomic DNA was divided evenly among several immunoSEQ plates. Produced via immunoSEQ multiplex PCR; TCRdb's table is partial and in-frame only. The sample records roughly 2,000,000 clones, 90% to 95% being singletons.

The TCR was taken from a man aged 18 to 29 in good health. Some clones in this sample may be carry-over from other donors' samples. This rearrangement joins TRBV7-9 to TRBJ1-2, with TRBD1 as a possible D gene (6 bases). Source material: naive CD8+ T cells from PBMCs. The CDR3 is CASSPQGTHGYTF. The CDR3 bases are TGTGCCAGCAGCCCCCAGGGGACGCATGGCTACACCTTC.